A single sample is the source of the 19 T cell receptor beta chains below, sequenced in a study of OX40 agonist ivuxolimab in advanced cancers. Assay: immunoSEQ multiplex PCR; the TCRdb copy retains only in-frame clones and omits some. The sample lists about 50,000 clones, over 70% occurring once. The source was CD4+ or CD8+ T cells sorted from blood, collected in a trial of the OX40 agonist ivuxolimab. The receptor set was obtained from an adult with an advanced solid tumor such as melanoma, head and neck, liver or kidney cancer.

The chain couples TRBV7-9 to TRBJ2-3; D possibly corresponds to TRBD2 (6 bases). The V end lost 11 bases, the J end lost 1 base, and 10 bases lay between the germline ends. Germline V lookup: CDR1 SEHNR, CDR2 FQNEAQ (reference sequence). The CDR3 loop spans 12 amino acids. CDR3 nucleotides: TGTGCCGCGGGGCGCGGCACAGATACGCAGTATTTT. Residues: CAAGRGTDTQYF. The full variable domain, with the rest looked up from reference TRBV7-9 and TRBJ2-3, is DTGVSQNPRHKITKRGQNVTFRCDPISEHNRLYWYRQTLGQGPEFLTYFQNEAQLEKSRLLSDRFSAERPKGSFSTLEIQRTEQGDSAMYLCAAGRGTDTQYFGPGTRLTVL.

The chain links TRBV10-1 to TRBJ1-1; D gene unclear. Germline V gives CDR1 WNHNN, CDR2 SYGVQD (reference sequence). The CDR3 spans 14 residues. Trimming stripped 2 bases from V and 1 base from J, with 8 bases between. The CDR3 spells CASSEQPGNTEAFF. CDR3 bases: TGCGCCAGCAGTGAGCAGCCGGGGAACACTGAAGCTTTCTTT.

This rearrangement joins TRBV27 to TRBJ1-5; the D gene is possibly TRBD1 (5 bases). This CDR3 contains 14 residues. V was shortened by 1 base and J by 4 bases, with 8 bases between the two germline ends. Germline CDR1 reads MNHEY; CDR2 reads SMNVEV (reference sequence). CDR3 in amino acids: CASSLWGGNQPQHF. CDR3 DNA: TGTGCCAGCAGTTTATGGGGGGGAAATCAGCCCCAGCATTTT.

A few counts support this clone. The chain couples TRBV10-1 to TRBJ2-7; no firm D call. This CDR3 has 13 amino acids. The germline gives CDR1 WNHNN, CDR2 SYGVQD (reference sequence). V was cut by 6 bases and J by 2 bases, with 11 bases left in between. In DNA form, the CDR3 reads TGCGCCAGCAGCCCCGGACGGACCTACGAGCAGTACTTC. Translated, it gives CASSPGRTYEQYF.

J is TRBJ2-5 and V is TRBV19; TRBD2 aligns across 9 bases. The CDR3 is made up of 14 amino acids. Germline loops: CDR1 LNHDA, CDR2 SQIVND (reference sequence). V lost 7 bases, J lost 5 bases, and 8 bases stayed unmatched. The DNA of the CDR3 is TGTGCCAGTAAGGCGGCGGGAGGGATGGAGACCCAGTACTTC. This sequence encodes CASKAAGGMETQYF.

This chain uses TRBV27 with TRBJ1-1; TRBD1 matches 11 bases. In germline, CDR1 is MNHEY, CDR2 SMNVEV (reference sequence). The V gene end was trimmed by 2 bases and the J gene end by 0 bases; junction bases not matched to a gene: 11. This CDR3 region has 19 residues. The CDR3 DNA follows: TGTGCCAGCAGTTTAAATATTTGGACAGGGGGCGGGCTGAACACTGAAGCTTTCTTT. As protein: CASSLNIWTGGGLNTEAFF.

The genes are TRBV5-6 and TRBJ1-4; 7 bases map to TRBD1. V dropped 4 bases and J dropped 4; count of bases not matched to a gene: 4. The CDR3 runs 14 residues. Germline loops: CDR1 SGHDT, CDR2 YYEEEE. The CDR3 nucleotides read TGTGCCAGCAGCCCGGGACAGTATAATGAAAAACTGTTTTTT. Its protein is CASSPGQYNEKLFF. The variable domain in full, completed from reference TRBV5-6 and TRBJ1-4, reads DAGVTQSPTHLIKTRGQQVTLRCSPKSGHDTVSWYQQALGQGPQFIFQYYEEEERQRGNFPDRFSGHQFPNYSSELNVNALLLGDSALYLCASSPGQYNEKLFFGSGTQLSVL.

The chain has TRBV6-5 and TRBJ2-4; 7 bases map to TRBD1. The CDR3 has 16 residues. CDR1 and CDR2 from the germline V gene are MNHEY and SVGAGI. V trimming: 0 bases; J trimming: 1 base; junction bases outside the gene matches: 3. The CDR3 nucleotides read TGTGCCAGCAGTTACTCGACAGGGAGCGCCAAAAACATTCAGTACTTC. Translated: CASSYSTGSAKNIQYF.

This chain joins TRBV4-3 and TRBJ2-5, with D perhaps matching TRBD1 or TRBD2 (5 bases each). V dropped 4 bases and J dropped 5 bases, with 17 bases sitting between them. The CDR3 has 15 residues. Per germline, CDR1 LGHNA and CDR2 YSLEER. In DNA, the CDR3 is TGCGCCAGCAGCCCCTTCGGGGCGAGGGTTGAGACCCAGTACTTC. Encoded protein: CASSPFGARVETQYF.

The gene calls are TRBV6-1 and TRBJ2-3; possibly TRBD1 for D (8 bases). This CDR3 comprises 14 residues. V lost 6 bases, J lost 4 bases, and 14 bases lay in between. Germline CDR1 and CDR2: MNHNS and SASEGT. The CDR3 DNA is TGTGCCAGCAGGTTACAGGGGGGGTCAGATACGCAGTATTTT. This codes for CASRLQGGSDTQYF.

The rearrangement uses TRBV10-3 and TRBJ1-3, with D unclear. Germline CDR1 reads ENHRY; CDR2 reads SYGVKD. The V gene lost 10 bases and the J gene lost 0 bases, with 16 bases spanning the gap. This CDR3 is built from 15 residues. CDR3 bases: TGTGCCACTGGTTCTGGAGGGAGCTCTGGAAACACCATATATTTT. Amino acids: CATGSGGSSGNTIYF.

This clone was observed a handful of times. Distinct nucleotide sequences in the sample also encode this CDR3. The genes are TRBV5-6 and TRBJ1-1; D is unclear. The CDR3 sequence is 13 residues long. V lost 0 bases and J 2 bases, leaving 5 bases between the germline ends. Germline CDR1 SGHDT, CDR2 YYEEEE. The CDR3 loop is CASSLGGNTEAFF. The CDR3 bases are TGTGCCAGCAGCTTGGGCGGAAACACTGAAGCTTTCTTT.

The V gene is TRBV19, the J gene TRBJ2-7; D gene unclear. Trimming cost V 5 bases and J 6 bases, with 11 bases left between them. The CDR3 has 12 residues. CDR1 is LNHDA, CDR2 SQIVND, per germline (reference sequence). This CDR3 reads CASSVPPGEQYF. CDR3 bases: TGTGCCAGTAGTGTCCCTCCCGGCGAGCAGTACTTC.

The rearrangement uses TRBV29-1 and TRBJ2-5, with a weak D call TRBD1 (5 bases). Germline V gene lookup returns CDR1 SQVTM and CDR2 ANQGSEA. V lost 3 bases and J lost 4, with 12 bases in between. The CDR3 has 13 amino acids. CDR3 nucleotide sequence: TGCAGCGTTGAGGTCGGTGGGGCAGAGACCCAGTACTTC. Amino acid sequence: CSVEVGGAETQYF.

The gene calls are TRBV10-3 and TRBJ2-1; 7 bases are a match to TRBD2. Per the germline V gene, CDR1 is ENHRY and CDR2 is SYGVKD. J was trimmed by 2 bases and V by 3 bases; bases with no gene match: 1. CDR3 length: 14 amino acids. The CDR3 bases are TGTGCCATCAGTGACAGCGGGACCTACAATGAGCAGTTCTTC. Residues: CAISDSGTYNEQFF.

The chain joins TRBV19 to TRBJ1-3; tentatively, D is TRBD1 (5 bases). The CDR3 loop spans 15 amino acids. Trimming cost V 5 bases and J 0 bases, with 11 bases left between them. Germline lookup yields CDR1 LNHDA and CDR2 SQIVND (reference sequence). The CDR3 sequence: CASSYRSNSGNTIYF. The CDR3 bases are TGTGCCAGTAGTTACAGGTCCAACTCTGGAAACACCATATATTTT.

The genes are TRBV30 and TRBJ2-7, with 13 bases identical to TRBD2. This CDR3 has 18 residues. The germline V gene encodes CDR1 GTSNPN and CDR2 SVGIG (reference sequence). V lost 2 bases and J lost 0; bases outside the gene matches: 10. DNA for the CDR3: TGTGCCTGGAGTTTTCTCCGGACTAGCGGGGGCCTCTCCTACGAGCAGTACTTC. This translates into CAWSFLRTSGGLSYEQYF.

The rearrangement uses TRBV18 and TRBJ2-7; 10 bases align to TRBD2. The V gene's germline CDR1 is KGHSH and CDR2 LQKENI. V lost 8 bases to trimming and J lost 1 base; unmatched junction nucleotides: 5. This CDR3 has 14 residues. In DNA, the CDR3 is TGTGCCAGCCGTTCGACTAGCGGGTCCTACGAGCAGTACTTC. Protein: CASRSTSGSYEQYF.

This clone occurred a few times. The V gene is TRBV28, the J gene TRBJ2-2, with TRBD2 identical over 10 bases. The CDR3 runs 16 residues. The V gene end was trimmed by 6 bases and the J gene end by 3 bases; junction bases not matched to a gene: 7. The germline V gene encodes CDR1 MDHEN and CDR2 SYDVKM. Here the CDR3 reads CASSHWTSGDTGELFF. The DNA of the CDR3 is TGTGCCAGCAGCCATTGGACTAGCGGAGACACCGGGGAGCTGTTTTTT.